This entry is about one TCR beta chain. The sample is drawn from a study of T-cell reconstitution after alpha-beta-depleted transplantation in children. Unique molecular identifiers were built into the TCRbeta library. TCRdb reprocessed the PCR reads with MiXCR, giving one entry per CDR3 protein. Among 600,000 to 700,000 distinct CDR3 sequences, 16% were seen once, and the ten largest hold approximately 1%. Trimming left V 4 bases short and J 6 bases short, with 22 bases between. Germline V gene lookup returns CDR1 SGHAT and CDR2 FQNNGV. The CDR3 is made up of 16 amino acids. The source is a human donor who donated a stem cell graft to a child with acute myeloid leukemia. Specimen: PBMCs from the stem cell graft donor, collected from the stem cell graft. The rearrangement links TRBV11-2 to TRBJ2-7; tentatively, D is TRBD2 (6 bases). The CDR3 nucleotides read TGTGCCAGCAGCTATTCTTTAGGGGCCGGAGGGGCCGAGCAGTACTTC. Translating it yields CASSYSLGAGGAEQYF.